The 21 T cell receptor beta chains presented below share a single source sample, sequenced in a study of identical twins. TCRdb called the 5' RACE reads again in MiXCR, with one record for every CDR3 protein. The table has roughly 250,000 distinct CDR3 sequences, around 15% seen once. Sequenced input: memory (CD45RO+) T cells sorted from blood. Receptors originate from a young woman in good health.

CDR3 sequence (DNA): TGTGCCAGCAGCTTAGTTGCAGGGACCGGGTCTGGGGCCAACGTCCTGACTTTC. It specifies CASSLVAGTGSGANVLTF. The gene calls are TRBV11-2 and TRBJ2-6; possibly TRBD1 or TRBD2 for D (5 bases each). V was pared by 1 base and J by 1 base, with 14 bases between. This CDR3 contains 18 residues. Per germline, CDR1 SGHAT and CDR2 FQNNGV. Full variable domain (remainder filled in from reference TRBV11-2 and TRBJ2-6): EAGVAQSPRYKIIEKRQSVAFWCNPISGHATLYWYQQILGQGPKLLIQFQNNGVVDDSQLPKDRFSAERLKGVDSTLKIQPAKLEDSAVYLCASSLVAGTGSGANVLTFGAGSRLTVL.

This clonotype has ten or more counts. CDR3 amino acids: CASSSWHEQYF. In DNA, the CDR3 is TGTGCCAGCAGTTCTTGGCACGAGCAGTACTTC. V is TRBV12-3 or TRBV12-4 and J is TRBJ2-7; no clear D. V lost 4 bases and J 5 bases, leaving 6 bases between the germline ends. The CDR3 sequence is 11 residues long.

This clonotype appeared a few times. The J gene is TRBJ2-1, the V gene TRBV29-1, with a possible D match to TRBD1 (6 bases). The length of the CDR3 is 13 residues. Germline CDR1 SQVTM, CDR2 ANQGSEA. V lost 6 bases, J lost 6 bases, and 15 bases lay in between. CDR3 nucleotides: TGCAGCGTGGGGCCCCAAGGGGGCAATGAGCAGTTCTTC. It codes for CSVGPQGGNEQFF.

There are a few counts of this clonotype. The chain is built from TRBV6-1 and TRBJ1-2; possible D gene TRBD1, 6 bases. Trimming left V 10 bases short and J 5 bases short, with 17 bases between. The germline gives CDR1 MNHNS, CDR2 SASEGT. The CDR3 totals 13 residues. The CDR3 sequence is CATRDINFYGYTF. CDR3 bases: TGTGCCACCCGGGACATTAACTTTTATGGCTACACCTTC.

This clonotype occurred many times. The V and J genes are TRBV29-1 and TRBJ2-5; 7 nucleotides align to TRBD1. The CDR3 extends over 12 amino acids. Per germline, CDR1 SQVTM and CDR2 ANQGSEA. Trimming cost V 7 bases and J 3 bases; bases outside gene matches: 5. The CDR3 DNA reads as TGCAGCGCAGGGGACAGCAAAGAGACCCAGTACTTC. Translated, it gives CSAGDSKETQYF.

V and J are TRBV5-5 and TRBJ2-7; maybe TRBD1 (6 bases). The germline gives CDR1 SGHKS, CDR2 YYEKEE (reference sequence). The CDR3 is 12 residues long. The V gene lost 4 bases and the J gene lost 9 bases, with 14 bases spanning the gap. The CDR3 sequence: CASSPDRFGQYF. The CDR3 region has the DNA TGTGCCAGCAGCCCTGACAGGTTTGGGCAGTACTTC.

This clonotype was detected a few times. The chain combines TRBV20-1 with TRBJ2-3, with 13 bases that match TRBD2. The CDR3 has 16 amino acids. The trim removed 4 bases at V and 3 bases at J, leaving 7 bases unmatched. Germline V gene data show CDR1 as DFQATT and CDR2 as SNEGSKA (reference sequence). The CDR3 DNA reads TGCAGTGCTACCGGACTAGCGGGAGCGGGGACAGATACGCAGTATTTT. Residues: CSATGLAGAGTDTQYF.

This clonotype has just a few counts. V is TRBV12-5 and J is TRBJ2-7; TRBD2 matches 7 bases. Looked up from germline, CDR1 is LGHNT and CDR2 is FRNRAP. V gave up 5 bases and J gave up 4 bases; unmatched junction bases: 5. The CDR3 totals 13 residues. CDR3: CASGRDYYYEQYF. The CDR3 DNA reads TGTGCTAGTGGTCGGGACTACTATTACGAGCAGTACTTC.

This clonotype showed up just a few times. The V and J genes are TRBV18 and TRBJ1-1, with D uncertain. The CDR3 has 14 residues. The ends were cut back, 2 bases at V and 4 bases at J, with 11 bases in the middle. The germline gives CDR1 KGHSH, CDR2 LQKENI. This CDR3 is CASSPEGSGTEAFF. The CDR3 DNA is TGTGCCAGCTCACCAGAGGGTTCGGGCACTGAAGCTTTCTTT.

In this sample, this clonotype turned up a few times. This chain uses TRBV30 with TRBJ2-7; TRBD1 is a possible D gene (6 bases). This CDR3 is built from 12 residues. The V end was cut by 4 bases, the J end by 10 bases, with 17 bases between. CDR1 is GTSNPN, CDR2 SVGIG, per germline (reference sequence). The DNA for the CDR3 is TGTGCCTGGACCACGGACAGCTCCTTACAGTACTTC. It encodes CAWTTDSSLQYF.

The sample holds a few counts of this clonotype. The V call is TRBV20-1, the J call TRBJ2-4; D tentatively fits TRBD1 or TRBD2 (5 bases each). CDR1 is DFQATT, CDR2 SNEGSKA, per germline (reference sequence). The CDR3 extends over 13 amino acids. Trimming pared 6 bases from V and 8 bases from J, leaving 17 bases between. The CDR3 is CSAGDRNGYIQYF. The CDR3 nucleotides read TGCAGTGCAGGGGACCGAAATGGATACATTCAGTACTTC.

This clonotype has more than one count but fewer than ten. V gene TRBV12-3 or TRBV12-4 combines with J gene TRBJ1-1; tentatively, D is TRBD1 (6 bases). V was pared by 0 bases and J by 6 bases, with 23 bases between. CDR3 length equals 18 residues. CDR3: CASSLAPRTALWGPEAFF. The CDR3 DNA is TGTGCCAGCAGTTTAGCGCCTCGGACAGCGCTCTGGGGACCTGAAGCTTTCTTT.

This clonotype was found a few times. The V call is TRBV19, the J call TRBJ2-1, with a tentative D call TRBD2 (6 bases). V dropped 1 base and J dropped 3 bases, with 10 bases sitting between them. This CDR3 region has 15 residues. Germline V gene sequence: CDR1 LNHDA, CDR2 SQIVND (reference sequence). CDR3 in amino acids: CASSIGLVYYNEQFF. The CDR3 DNA reads as TGTGCCAGTAGTATAGGACTAGTATACTACAATGAGCAGTTCTTC.

V and J are TRBV4-2 and TRBJ2-5; 14 bases line up with TRBD2. CDR3 length equals 17 residues. V shed 1 base and J 5 bases; nucleotides not matched to a gene: 6. Germline CDR1 LGHNA, CDR2 YNFKEQ. The CDR3 nucleotides read TGTGCCAGCAGCCAAGGGACTAGCGGGGGGTCCGGGGAGACCCAGTACTTC. This sequence encodes CASSQGTSGGSGETQYF.

In its sample, this clonotype was seen many times. CDR3 nucleotides: TGTGCCAGCAGCCACTTCCTAAGATCGAACACCGGGGAGCTGTTTTTT. It specifies CASSHFLRSNTGELFF. The chain recombines TRBV7-9 with TRBJ2-2; D gene unclear. This CDR3 region has 16 residues. Germline CDR1 and CDR2: SEHNR and FQNEAQ (reference sequence). V was trimmed by 5 bases and J by 0 bases, leaving 13 bases between them.

This clonotype was detected a few times. The chain uses TRBV15 and TRBJ1-6, with D unclear. V shed 3 bases and J shed 8 bases, with 5 bases lying between them. Germline V lookup: CDR1 LNHNV, CDR2 YYDKDF (reference sequence). This CDR3 is 12 amino acids long. The chain's CDR3 is CATSSRDSPLHF. The CDR3 region has the DNA TGTGCCACCAGCAGTCGGGATTCACCCCTCCACTTT.

This clonotype came up a few times. This chain connects TRBV20-1 to TRBJ2-7; 8 nucleotides agree with TRBD2. This CDR3 is 15 amino acids long. V lost 7 bases to trimming and J lost 2 bases; unmatched junction nucleotides: 13. Germline CDR1 and CDR2: DFQATT and SNEGSKA (reference sequence). The CDR3 coding sequence is TGCAGTGTCACAGATAGGCGGGGGGACCCCTACGAGCAGTACTTC. Residues: CSVTDRRGDPYEQYF.

The V gene is TRBV5-1, the J gene TRBJ2-5; the match to TRBD2 covers 7 bases. V was clipped by 1 base and J by 1 base; unmatched bases: 4. Looked up from germline, CDR1 is SGHRS and CDR2 is YFSETQ. The CDR3 has 15 amino acids. The CDR3 bases are TGCGCCAGCAGCTTGATAGCGGGCCCCCAAGAGACCCAGTACTTC. This sequence encodes CASSLIAGPQETQYF.

The chain employs TRBV5-1 and TRBJ1-2; D is unresolved. Per the germline V gene, CDR1 is SGHRS and CDR2 is YFSETQ. V dropped 2 bases and J dropped 6 bases, with 14 bases sitting between them. This CDR3 comprises 14 residues. The CDR3 is CASSLLTDLHGYTF. CDR3 sequence (DNA): TGCGCCAGCAGCTTATTAACAGATCTACATGGCTACACCTTC.

The table lists this clonotype with a few counts. The rearrangement links TRBV6-2 or TRBV6-3 to TRBJ2-3; 7 bases align to TRBD2. In germline, CDR1 is MNHEY, CDR2 SVGEGT. The junction had 12 bases not matched to a gene; V was cut back by 7 bases and J by 2 bases. CDR3 size: 16 residues. The CDR3 sequence is CASTLGEGLTTDTQYF. The CDR3 DNA reads TGTGCCAGCACCCTGGGGGAGGGGCTGACCACAGATACGCAGTATTTT.

In this sample, this clonotype turned up many times. The chain couples TRBV4-3 to TRBJ2-1; D is undetermined. V was pared by 0 bases and J by 10 bases, with 13 bases between. The V gene's germline CDR1 is LGHNA and CDR2 YSLEER. This CDR3 region has 14 residues. In DNA, the CDR3 is TGCGCCAGCAGCCAAGAACCGGGTTTTGGCGAGCAGTTCTTC. Translation: CASSQEPGFGEQFF.